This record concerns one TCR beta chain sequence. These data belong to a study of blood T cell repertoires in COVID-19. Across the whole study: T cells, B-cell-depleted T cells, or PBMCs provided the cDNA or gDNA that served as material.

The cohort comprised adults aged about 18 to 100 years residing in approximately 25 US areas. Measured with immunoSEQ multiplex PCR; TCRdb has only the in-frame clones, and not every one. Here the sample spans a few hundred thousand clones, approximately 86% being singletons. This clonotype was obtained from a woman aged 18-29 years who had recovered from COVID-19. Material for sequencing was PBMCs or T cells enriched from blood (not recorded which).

The CDR3 DNA follows: TGTGCCAGCAGTTTATCTTACGGGACAGGGAGCTCTGGAAACACCATATATTTT. Translating gives CASSLSYGTGSSGNTIYF. This chain connects TRBV28 to TRBJ1-3; 9 bases match TRBD1. CDR3 length equals 18 residues. V was clipped by 1 base and J by 0 bases; unmatched bases: 7. The germline V gene has CDR1 MDHEN and CDR2 SYDVKM.